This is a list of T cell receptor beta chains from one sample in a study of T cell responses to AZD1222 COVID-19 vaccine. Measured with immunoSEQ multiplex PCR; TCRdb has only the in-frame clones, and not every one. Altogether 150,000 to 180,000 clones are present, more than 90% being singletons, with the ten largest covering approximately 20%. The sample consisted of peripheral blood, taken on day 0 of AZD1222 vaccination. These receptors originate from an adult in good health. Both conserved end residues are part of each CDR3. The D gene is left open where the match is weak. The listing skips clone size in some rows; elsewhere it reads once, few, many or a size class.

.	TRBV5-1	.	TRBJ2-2	CASTLSGHSDTGELFF	TGCGCCAGCACGCTGTCGGGACACTCCGACACCGGGGAGCTGTTTTTT
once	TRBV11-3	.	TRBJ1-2	CASSLRGGDYGYTF	TGTGCCAGCAGCTTACGAGGGGGGGACTATGGCTACACCTTC
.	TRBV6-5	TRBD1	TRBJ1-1	CASRIQGAGTEAFF	TGTGCCAGCCGTATACAGGGGGCGGGCACTGAAGCTTTCTTT
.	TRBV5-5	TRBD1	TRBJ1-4	CASSLRGPNEKLFF	TGTGCCAGCAGCTTGAGGGGGCCTAATGAAAAACTGTTTTTT
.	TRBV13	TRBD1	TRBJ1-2	CASSLFTRDRGGYTF	TGTGCCAGCAGCTTATTTACCCGGGACAGAGGAGGCTACACCTTC
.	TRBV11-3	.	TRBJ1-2	CASSLGLTGYTF	TGTGCCAGCAGCCTCGGACTTACGGGCTACACCTTC
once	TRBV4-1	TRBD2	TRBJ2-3	CASSQVGLVVDTQYF	TGCGCCAGCAGCCAAGTGGGACTAGTGGTAGATACGCAGTATTTT
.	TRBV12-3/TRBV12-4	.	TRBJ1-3	CASSFPGRNTIYF	TGTGCCAGCAGTTTCCCCGGACGGAACACCATATATTTT
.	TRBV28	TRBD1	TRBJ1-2	CASSTIGQGNYGYTF	TGTGCCAGCAGTACAATAGGACAGGGCAACTATGGCTACACCTTC
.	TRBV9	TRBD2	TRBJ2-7	CASSIGGDTFYEQYF	TGTGCCAGCAGCATCGGGGGGGACACCTTCTACGAGCAGTACTTC
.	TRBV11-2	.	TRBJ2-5	CASSRRPQGRETQYF	TGTGCCAGCAGCCGTAGGCCCCAGGGGCGGGAGACCCAGTACTTC
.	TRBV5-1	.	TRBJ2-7	CASSSFRSYEQYF	TGCGCCAGCAGCTCATTCCGCTCCTACGAGCAGTACTTC
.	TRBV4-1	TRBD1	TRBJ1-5	CASSHRFGGQGANQPQHF	TGCGCCAGCAGCCACCGTTTCGGTGGACAGGGAGCAAATCAGCCCCAGCATTTT
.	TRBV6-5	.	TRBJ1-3	CASSSGVSPGNTIYF	TGTGCCAGCAGCTCAGGGGTCTCTCCTGGAAACACCATATATTTT
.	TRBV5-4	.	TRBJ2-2	CASSLGPPGELFF	TGTGCCAGCAGCTTGGGACCCCCCGGGGAGCTGTTTTTT
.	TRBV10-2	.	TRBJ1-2	CASPPRTHPNYGYTF	TGCGCCAGCCCGCCCCGCACCCATCCAAACTATGGCTACACCTTC
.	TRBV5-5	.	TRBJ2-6	CASSLGGGSGANVLTF	TGTGCCAGCAGCTTGGGGGGTGGTTCTGGGGCCAACGTCCTGACTTTC
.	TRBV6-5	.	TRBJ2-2	CAGRQLVTGELFF	TGTGCCGGGCGGCAACTAGTGACCGGGGAGCTGTTTTTT
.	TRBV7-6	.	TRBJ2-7	CASSLGGFSYEQYF	TGTGCCAGCAGCTTAGGGGGTTTCTCCTACGAGCAGTACTTC
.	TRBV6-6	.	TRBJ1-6	CASRSTRASNSPLHF	TGTGCCAGCAGGTCCACCAGGGCCTCTAATTCACCCCTCCACTTT
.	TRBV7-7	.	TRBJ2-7	CASSFGPAYEQYF	TGTGCTAGCAGCTTCGGACCTGCCTACGAGCAGTACTTC
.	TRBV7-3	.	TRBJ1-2	CASSLGDDRNGYTF	TGTGCCAGCAGCTTAGGGGACGACAGGAATGGCTACACCTTC
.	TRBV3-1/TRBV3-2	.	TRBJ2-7	CASSKLRESYEQYF	TGTGCCAGCAGCAAATTGCGGGAAAGCTACGAGCAGTACTTC
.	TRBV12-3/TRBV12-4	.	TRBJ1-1	CASSLWAATEAFF	TGTGCCAGCAGTTTATGGGCAGCCACTGAAGCTTTCTTT
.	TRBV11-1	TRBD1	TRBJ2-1	CASRRSRTGAEQFF	TGTGCCAGCAGACGTTCAAGGACAGGAGCTGAGCAGTTCTTC
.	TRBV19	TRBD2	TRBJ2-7	CASSTRGTSGRGYEQYF	TGTGCCAGTAGCACCCGGGGGACTAGCGGGAGAGGCTACGAGCAGTACTTC
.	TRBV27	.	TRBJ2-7	CASSHAFRGNYEQYF	TGTGCCAGCAGCCACGCATTCCGAGGAAACTACGAGCAGTACTTC
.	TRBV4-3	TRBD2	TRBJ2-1	CASSQETSGYNEQFF	TGCGCCAGCAGCCAAGAAACTAGCGGTTACAATGAGCAGTTCTTC
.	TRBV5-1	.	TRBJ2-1	CASSLEAGRGKNEQFF	TGCGCCAGCAGCTTGGAGGCAGGGCGAGGAAAAAATGAGCAGTTCTTC
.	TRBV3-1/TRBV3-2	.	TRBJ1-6	CASSQVLGGGSPLHF	TGTGCCAGCAGCCAAGTTCTCGGGGGAGGGTCACCCCTCCACTTT
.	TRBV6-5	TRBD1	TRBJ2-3	CASSQGAPSTDTQYF	TGTGCCAGCAGCCAGGGGGCTCCTAGCACAGATACGCAGTATTTT
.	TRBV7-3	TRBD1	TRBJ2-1	CASSGGQFASNEQFF	TGTGCCAGCAGCGGGGGACAGTTCGCCAGCAATGAGCAGTTCTTC
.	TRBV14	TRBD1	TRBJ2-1	CASSRPGQYNEQFF	TGTGCCAGCAGCCGTCCGGGACAGTACAATGAGCAGTTCTTC
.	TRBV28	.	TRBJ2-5	CASSLWDGKTQYF	TGTGCCAGCAGTCTTTGGGACGGGAAGACCCAGTACTTC
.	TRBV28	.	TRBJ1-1	CASSPPDSMNTEAFF	TGTGCCAGCAGTCCCCCGGACAGCATGAACACTGAAGCTTTCTTT
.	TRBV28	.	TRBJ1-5	CASNPQGLTRPQHF	TGTGCCAGCAACCCACAGGGTCTCACACGGCCCCAGCATTTT
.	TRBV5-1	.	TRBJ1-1	CASSWAIQGGRGDTEAFF	TGCGCCAGCAGCTGGGCAATCCAAGGGGGTAGGGGAGACACTGAAGCTTTCTTT
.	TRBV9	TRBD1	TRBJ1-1	CASSPYRTGGSEAFF	TGTGCCAGCAGCCCTTACCGGACAGGGGGCTCTGAAGCTTTCTTT
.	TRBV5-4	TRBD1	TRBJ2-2	CASSFVQGANTGELFF	TGTGCCAGCAGCTTTGTGCAGGGGGCAAACACCGGGGAGCTGTTTTTT
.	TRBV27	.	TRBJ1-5	CASSRGGGNQPQHF	TGTGCCAGCAGCAGGGGAGGAGGGAATCAGCCCCAGCATTTT
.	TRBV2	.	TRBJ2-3	CASSVTESTDTQYF	TGTGCCAGCAGTGTTACAGAGAGCACAGATACGCAGTATTTT
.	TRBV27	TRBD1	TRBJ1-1	CASSQTGKGTEAFF	TGTGCCAGCAGTCAGACAGGGAAGGGCACTGAAGCTTTCTTT
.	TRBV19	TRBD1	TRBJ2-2	CASLGARTGTGVTGELFF	TGTGCCAGCCTAGGGGCCAGAACCGGGACAGGGGTCACCGGGGAGCTGTTTTTT
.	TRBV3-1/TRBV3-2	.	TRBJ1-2	CASSQGPLNNYGYTF	TGTGCCAGCAGCCAAGGTCCTCTGAACAACTATGGCTACACCTTC
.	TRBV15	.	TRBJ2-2	CATSRGYGGVGSGELFF	TGTGCCACCAGCAGAGGTTACGGCGGGGTTGGGTCCGGGGAGCTGTTTTTT
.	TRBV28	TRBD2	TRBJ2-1	CASSFTGTTGHNEQFF	TGTGCCAGCAGTTTTACCGGGACTACGGGCCACAATGAGCAGTTCTTC
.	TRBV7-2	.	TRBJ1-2	CASSFTPGRFYGYTF	TGTGCCAGCAGCTTTACCCCGGGACGGTTCTATGGCTACACCTTC
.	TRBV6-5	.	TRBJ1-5	CATQNGGQPQHF	TGTGCCACCCAAAACGGGGGGCAGCCCCAGCATTTT
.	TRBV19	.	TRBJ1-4	CASSRRQPATNEKLFF	TGTGCCAGTAGTAGAAGACAGCCTGCAACTAATGAAAAACTGTTTTTT
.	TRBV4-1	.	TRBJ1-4	CASSQDPGGDEKLFF	TGCGCCAGCAGCCAAGATCCGGGGGGAGATGAAAAACTGTTTTTT
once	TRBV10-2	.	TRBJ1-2	CASSESLRRASYGYTF	TGCGCCAGCAGTGAGTCGCTGCGGCGGGCAAGCTATGGCTACACCTTC
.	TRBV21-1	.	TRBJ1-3	CASSNVPTGNTIYF	TGTGCCAGCAGCAATGTTCCAACTGGAAACACCATATATTTT
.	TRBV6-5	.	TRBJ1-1	CASYTLGGRVSEAFF	TGTGCCAGCTATACACTCGGAGGCAGGGTATCTGAAGCTTTCTTT
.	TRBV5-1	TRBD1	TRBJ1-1	CASSPTGDTEAFF	TGCGCCAGCAGCCCGACAGGGGACACTGAAGCTTTCTTT